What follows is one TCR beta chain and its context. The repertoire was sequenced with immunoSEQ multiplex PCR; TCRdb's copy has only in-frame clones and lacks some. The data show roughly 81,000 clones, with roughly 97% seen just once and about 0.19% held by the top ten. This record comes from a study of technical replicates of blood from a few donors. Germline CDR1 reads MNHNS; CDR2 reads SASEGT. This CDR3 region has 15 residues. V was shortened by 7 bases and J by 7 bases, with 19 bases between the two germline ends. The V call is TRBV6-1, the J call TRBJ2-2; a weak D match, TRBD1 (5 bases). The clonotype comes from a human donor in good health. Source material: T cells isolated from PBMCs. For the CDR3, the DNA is TGTGCCAGCAAACTTTATTTCAGGGTTATCGGGGAGCTGTTTTTT. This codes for CASKLYFRVIGELFF.